One T cell receptor beta chain is described in this entry. No antigen is known for it. V lost 6 bases and J 0 bases, leaving 9 bases between the germline ends. CDR3 length equals 13 residues. Germline-derived CDR1 and CDR2 are WNHNN and SYGVQD (reference sequence). The method was immunoSEQ multiplex PCR; TCRdb's version includes in-frame clones alone and lacks a portion of them. Of around 30,000 clones in the sample, about 91% are singletons; the top ten hold around 15%. This sample is part of a study of regulatory and conventional T cells in RAG deficiency. Notes on the study in general: Control T-cell subsets had markedly higher Shannon entropy and lower Simpson indices than RAG-deficient patients. Other subsets showed around 10-fold reductions, but Treg unique TCR beta sequences fell roughly 97-fold in these patients. Shorter CDR3s in all patient subsets; >75% Treg-Tconv overlap in Omenn.

The data were also submitted as part of a second study, on regulatory T cells. That report adds: The primer mix had 52 TRBV and 13 TRBJ primers. Skewed V and J usage and few unique V-J pairs marked patient repertoires, most in Tregs.

The specimen sequenced was CD8+ T cells sorted from blood. The origin of this receptor is a human donor in good health. The chain combines TRBV10-1 with TRBJ2-7; no definite D call. The CDR3 sequence is CASSLGSSYEQYF. The CDR3 DNA reads as TGCGCCAGCAGCTTGGGCAGCTCCTACGAGCAGTACTTC.